This entry concerns a single T cell receptor (beta chain). Its target antigen remains unknown. The sample holds no much larger clone one base away, and base qualities are not on file. From a lookup of the germline V gene (reference sequence), CDR1 and CDR2 are SGHKS and YYEKEE. The CDR3, from cysteine to phenylalanine, totals 18 residues. CDR3 DNA is the only sequence kept; it has 54 bases, read in frame from the first base. The junction carries 23 bases between V and J, which are trimmed by 5 bases and 0 bases respectively. This sample is part of a study of shared clonotypes between healthy human individuals (dated by TCRdb to 2018 to 2020). With regard to the full study: Three men and two women, aged 18 to 49 years, made up the cohort. Per donor, three plates each were used for CD4 naive and CD4 memory, two for CD8 naive, and one for CD8 memory. The study deeply sequenced blood TCR repertoires of about 5 healthy adults to estimate repertoire size and the extent of clonotype sharing between individuals. Libraries were prepared and TCR repertoires were sequenced by different laboratories using diverse techniques, in order to increase sequencing depth and limit assay-specific biases. Each donor's leukapheresis produced roughly between roughly 0.9 and 8.9 billion PBMCs.

Using the deep immunoSEQ assay, TCR CDR3 regions were amplified from genomic DNA by multiplex PCR. Extracted genomic DNA from each cell subset was distributed evenly across all wells of several immunoSEQ 96-well plates, and each plate was treated as a replicate. For sorted subsets, 150 to 200 ng genomic DNA, equal to tens of thousands of T cell genomes, was loaded into each replicate PCR. Purified libraries were measured with a Qubit 3.0 fluorometer, size-checked on a Bioanalyzer 2100, and measured again with the KAPA Library Quantification kit. Every immunoSEQ 96-well plate was sequenced on a dedicated single-read 150-cycle Illumina NextSeq 550 flow cell. The paper's data handling went like this. Because the immunoSEQ output held only junctional sequences and lacked quality scores, the filtering could not match the filtering applied to full-length reads. To assign V/J genes and CDR3, sequences were annotated using PyIR, a Python wrapper for IgBLAST v1.9, with IMGT germline references. Reads were removed for weak V/J assignments (E-value above 1e-6), missing CDR3, stop codons, out-of-frame junctions, or ambiguous translated residues. V3J clonotypes were defined as sequences sharing the same inferred V gene, J gene, and CDR3 amino acid sequence. The percentage overlap between two repertoires was calculated by dividing the number of shared unique clonotypes by the size of the smaller repertoire. Richness of each repertoire was evaluated using RTK rarefaction, the Chao1 estimator, and Recon v2.1 estimates of unobserved clonotypes. For all TCRbeta clonotypes obtained by the gDNA method from a handful of donors, generation probabilities were computed with OLGA. TCRdb re-hosts the immuneACCESS table, in-frame sequences only. Its copies lack some clones; in the studies checked, an unresolved V gene accounts for under half of them, and the cause for the rest is not known. The V and J calls and clone size are taken from that table; D and trimming were inferred from the DNA. The sample table contains 2 million to 2.5 million clones; only one count was recorded for less than 95% of them. The top ten constitute approximately 0.4% of the sample.

The donors were healthy, HIV-negative adults with no recently reported acute infections or vaccinations. Only Caucasian adults living in Nashville, Tennessee, USA were represented among the donors. Magnetic negative selection was used to enrich CD4+ T cells, after which naive cells were positively selected on CD45RA and the negative fraction became the memory subset. Blood was collected by leukapheresis, and PBMCs were isolated by Ficoll-Histopaque density gradient centrifugation and then cryopreserved in liquid nitrogen vapor phase. Analytical flow cytometry was used to check the purity and quantity of every magnetically sorted T cell population. From each sorted fraction, genomic DNA was isolated and quantified by UV absorbance on a Nanodrop 2000c. On the study overall, not on this receptor specifically: Even with the large sequencing depth, rarefaction of the sorted-subset datasets indicated that sequencing was incomplete. Larger estimated clonotype richness was generally found for naive subsets than for memory subsets. Because the study included only a small number of donors, the genetic and exposure-history diversity represented was limited. Higher generation probabilities were observed for clonotypes shared by all four sorted-subset donors than for non-shared clonotypes. Only blood was sampled, and tissue TCR repertoires likely differ from those in blood. When several donors were compared, the shared fraction of clonotypes was around 4.6% for naive CD4, about 4% for naive CD8, 2.3% for memory CD4, and roughly 0.4% for memory CD8. Pairwise subsampling led to the expectation that sequencing depth would affect the degree of clonotype sharing among donors.

The sequencing input was naive CD4+ T cells from PBMCs. Per the publication, the cell subset or site label means: CD45RA+ positively selected. This TCR came from a man aged 18 to 30 in good health. Some clones in this sample may be carry-over from other donors' samples. The V gene is TRBV5-5 and the J gene is TRBJ1-1; the best D guess is TRBD1, with 6 bases matching. In nucleotide form, the sequence is TGTGCCAGCAGGAAACACCCAGGGGTTCGACCCATGAACACTGAAGCTTTCTTT. This gives the protein CASRKHPGVRPMNTEAFF.